This TCR beta chain was documented in a study of blood T cell repertoires in COVID-19. The method was immunoSEQ multiplex PCR; TCRdb's version includes in-frame clones alone and lacks a portion of them. This table holds some 190,000 clones, 65% to 80% found once. Per the germline V gene, CDR1 is SQVTM and CDR2 is ANQGSEA. Trimming removed 7 bases from V and 0 bases from J, with 10 bases in between. The CDR3 is 12 amino acids. The sample comprised peripheral blood. V usage is TRBV29-1 and J usage is TRBJ2-7, with D unresolved. The receptor comes from a woman between 50 and 59 years old with acute or convalescent COVID-19. The CDR3 sequence is CSAGHSSYEQYF. The CDR3 DNA follows: TGCAGCGCGGGCCACAGCTCCTACGAGCAGTACTTC.